This entry lists 32 T cell receptor beta chains sequenced from one sample in a study of blood T cell repertoires in COVID-19. Some clones are missing from TCRdb's copy, which holds only in-frame ones; the method was immunoSEQ multiplex PCR. The top ten clones hold roughly 6% of a sample with 300,000 to 400,000 clones, around 87% of them seen once. Sequencing input: peripheral blood. The receptors come from a woman aged 50 to 60 with COVID-19, enrolled during active disease.

The rearrangement joins TRBV18 to TRBJ2-1, with D maybe TRBD2 (6 bases). The germline V gene has CDR1 KGHSH and CDR2 LQKENI. CDR3 length: 20 amino acids. Trimming cost V 3 bases and J 3 bases, with 27 bases left between them. CDR3 region: CASSPLMCCPGEEFYNEQFF. CDR3 in DNA: TGTGCCAGCTCACCTTTGATGTGCTGTCCGGGAGAAGAGTTCTACAATGAGCAGTTCTTC.

V gene TRBV7-9 combines with J gene TRBJ1-2; D gene uncertain. V shed 7 bases and J shed 4 bases, with 13 bases lying between them. This CDR3 has 13 residues. Germline lookup yields CDR1 SEHNR and CDR2 FQNEAQ (reference sequence). The CDR3 reads CASTVFGSYGYTF. The CDR3 DNA follows: TGTGCCAGCACCGTTTTCGGTAGCTATGGCTACACCTTC.

The V and J genes are TRBV3-1 (or the pseudogene TRBV3-2) and TRBJ1-1; 9 bases are shared with TRBD1. The V gene's germline CDR1 is LGHDT and CDR2 YNNKEL (reference sequence). Trimming at V came to 3 bases and at J to 3 bases, leaving 8 bases not matched to a gene. The CDR3 loop spans 16 amino acids. The DNA of the CDR3 is TGTGCCAGCAGCCAGCCTACGACAGGGGGGGACACTGAAGCTTTCTTT. As protein: CASSQPTTGGDTEAFF.

The chain employs TRBV5-5 and TRBJ1-5; 11 nucleotides agree with TRBD1. After removal of 1 base from V and 5 bases from J, the junction contained 2 bases not matched to a gene. The CDR3 spans 15 residues. The germline V gene has CDR1 SGHKS and CDR2 YYEKEE (reference sequence). The CDR3: CASSLTDRGHQPQHF. The CDR3, as DNA: TGTGCCAGCAGCTTGACGGACAGGGGGCATCAGCCCCAGCATTTT.

The chain carries TRBV20-1 and TRBJ2-5; perhaps TRBD2 as D (6 bases). V gave up 3 bases and J gave up 5 bases, with 10 bases separating them. The CDR3 contains 12 residues. Germline V lookup: CDR1 DFQATT, CDR2 SNEGSKA (reference sequence). The CDR3 spells CSASLRGETQYF. CDR3 in DNA: TGCAGTGCTAGTTTACGGGGGGAGACCCAGTACTTC.

V is TRBV27 and J is TRBJ1-2; TRBD1 matches at 7 bases. There are 13 residues in the CDR3. Unmatched junction bases numbered 5, after V lost 2 bases and J lost 8 bases. Germline assignment: CDR1 MNHEY and CDR2 SMNVEV (reference sequence). CDR3 amino acids: CASSLLGTEGYTF. The CDR3 DNA follows: TGTGCCAGCAGTTTACTAGGGACAGAGGGCTACACCTTC.

V and J are TRBV19 and TRBJ2-1; 13 nucleotides agree with TRBD2. The trim removed 10 bases at V and 5 bases at J, leaving 8 bases unmatched. The germline gives CDR1 LNHDA, CDR2 SQIVND (reference sequence). This CDR3 region has 15 residues. CDR3 in DNA: TGTGCCACCATAAAAGGGACTAGCGGGAACAATGAGCAGTTCTTC. Residues: CATIKGTSGNNEQFF.

This chain links TRBV27 with TRBJ1-2; D is uncertain. The CDR3 spans 17 residues. Germline CDR1 reads MNHEY; CDR2 reads SMNVEV (reference sequence). V lost 5 bases to trimming and J lost 1 base, with 20 bases between them. This chain's CDR3 is CASSPSDYSAFNYGYTF. The CDR3 bases are TGTGCCAGCAGTCCAAGCGACTACAGCGCGTTTAACTATGGCTACACCTTC.

The chain joins TRBV6-5 to TRBJ1-5; D uncertain. Germline V lookup: CDR1 MNHEY, CDR2 SVGAGI. The CDR3 covers 13 residues. The germline V and J ends were trimmed by 7 bases and 3 bases, with 10 bases remaining between them. The CDR3 nucleotides are TGTGCCAGCACAGCGGGATACAATCAGCCCCAGCATTTT. This gives the protein CASTAGYNQPQHF.

The CDR3 bases are TGTGCCAGCAGCTTGGGACTAGCGGGAGTCTACAATGAGCAGTTCTTC. Its translation is CASSLGLAGVYNEQFF. The rearrangement links TRBV5-4 to TRBJ2-1; TRBD2 matches 12 bases. V dropped 0 bases and J dropped 3; count of bases not matched to a gene: 1. CDR3 size: 16 residues. Germline V lookup: CDR1 SGHNT, CDR2 YYREEE (reference sequence). Looking up the rest from reference TRBV5-4 and TRBJ2-1 gives the full variable domain: ETGVTQSPTHLIKTRGQQVTLRCSSQSGHNTVSWYQQALGQGPQFIFQYYREEENGRGNFPPRFSGLQFPNYSSELNVNALELDDSALYLCASSLGLAGVYNEQFFGPGTRLTVL.

This chain uses TRBV3-1 (or the pseudogene TRBV3-2) with TRBJ2-1; the D gene is possibly TRBD2 (6 bases). CDR3 length equals 15 residues. Trimming took 1 base from V and 6 from J, leaving 13 bases between them. In germline, CDR1 is LGHDT, CDR2 YNNKEL (reference sequence). Here the CDR3 reads CASSQGLVRGNEQFF. In DNA, the CDR3 is TGTGCCAGCAGCCAAGGACTAGTAAGGGGCAATGAGCAGTTCTTC.

The V gene is TRBV7-6, the J gene TRBJ2-1, with 8 bases that match TRBD2. Trimming took 1 base from V and 1 from J; bases not matched to a gene: 0. The CDR3 has 15 residues. Germline CDR1 and CDR2: SGHVS and FNYEAQ. CDR3 sequence: CASSLVAGSYNEQFF. CDR3 coding DNA: TGTGCCAGCAGCTTAGTAGCGGGATCCTACAATGAGCAGTTCTTC.

The chain uses TRBV19 and TRBJ2-5, with 7 bases that match TRBD1. The CDR3 has 17 residues. With 5 bases clipped from V and 5 bases from J, the junction kept 17 bases outside the gene matches. The V gene's germline CDR1 is LNHDA and CDR2 SQIVND (reference sequence). The CDR3: CASSPPRQGLSLETQYF. CDR3 nucleotide sequence: TGTGCCAGTAGTCCACCTAGACAGGGCTTAAGCCTGGAGACCCAGTACTTC.

This clone showed up just a few times. The genes are TRBV6-5 and TRBJ1-2; D is possibly TRBD1 (5 bases). The V gene's germline CDR1 is MNHEY and CDR2 SVGAGI. This CDR3 is 13 amino acids long. V was shortened by 4 bases and J by 4 bases, with 10 bases between the two germline ends. The CDR3: CASSSPGVYGYTF. DNA of the CDR3: TGTGCCAGCAGTTCCCCGGGGGTCTATGGCTACACCTTC.

The chain uses TRBV9 and TRBJ1-4; 9 bases are shared with TRBD1. Trimming took 4 bases from V and 3 from J; bases not matched to a gene: 4. This CDR3 contains 15 residues. Germline V gives CDR1 SGDLS, CDR2 YYNGEE. The CDR3 spells CASSYRQGANEKLFF. The CDR3, as DNA: TGTGCCAGCAGCTATCGACAGGGGGCTAATGAAAAACTGTTTTTT.

The chain joins TRBV10-3 to TRBJ2-7; 10 nucleotides align to TRBD1. With 4 bases clipped from V and 6 bases from J, the junction kept 6 bases outside the gene matches. Germline V CDR1 and CDR2: ENHRY, SYGVKD. The length of the CDR3 is 14 residues. CDR3 residues: CAISVGTGVSEQYF. In nucleotides, the CDR3 is TGTGCCATCAGTGTCGGGACAGGGGTTTCCGAGCAGTACTTC.

The table lists this clone with a count of one. J is TRBJ1-5 and V is TRBV5-1; 7 nucleotides align to TRBD1. This CDR3 comprises 15 residues. Germline V gene lookup returns CDR1 SGHRS and CDR2 YFSETQ. With V trimmed by 4 bases and J by 2 bases, 6 bases remained unmatched. CDR3 sequence reads: CASSPWDSRNQPQHF. CDR3 nucleotides: TGCGCCAGCAGCCCGTGGGACAGTCGCAATCAGCCCCAGCATTTT. Full variable domain (rest looked up from reference TRBV5-1 and TRBJ1-5): KAGVTQTPRYLIKTRGQQVTLSCSPISGHRSVSWYQQTPGQGLQFLFEYFSETQRNKGNFPGRFSGRQFSNSRSEMNVSTLELGDSALYLCASSPWDSRNQPQHFGDGTRLSIL.

The chain recombines TRBV3-1 (or the pseudogene TRBV3-2) with TRBJ2-7; weak D call: TRBD2 (5 bases). Germline V gene data show CDR1 as LGHDT and CDR2 as YNNKEL (reference sequence). This CDR3 has 15 residues. V gave up 5 bases and J gave up 0 bases, with 14 bases separating them. CDR3 coding DNA: TGTGCCAGCAGCGGGAGCCCGGAGACCTCCTACGAGCAGTACTTC. This gives the protein CASSGSPETSYEQYF.

This chain joins TRBV7-9 and TRBJ1-3; no definite D call. The CDR3 contains 18 residues. CDR1 and CDR2 from the germline V gene are SEHNR and FQNEAQ (reference sequence). Trimming left V 0 bases short and J 1 base short, with 16 bases between. In DNA, the CDR3 is TGTGCCAGCAGCTTAGCCCAGTACTCGGGTTTTTCTGGAAACACCATATATTTT. As protein: CASSLAQYSGFSGNTIYF.

The rearrangement uses TRBV19 and TRBJ2-2; 8 bases match TRBD1. Germline trimming cut 7 bases from V and 0 bases from J; bases unmatched to any gene: 7. CDR3 length: 16 amino acids. Germline V CDR1 and CDR2: LNHDA, SQIVND (reference sequence). CDR3 bases: TGTGCCAGTACCCCTCGGACAGGGTCGAACACCGGGGAGCTGTTTTTT. Residues: CASTPRTGSNTGELFF.

The chain combines TRBV2 with TRBJ1-5; 7 bases are shared with TRBD1. Trimming at V came to 3 bases and at J to 5 bases, leaving 7 bases not matched to a gene. The CDR3 has 15 amino acids. Germline V lookup: CDR1 SNHLY, CDR2 FYNNEI. This CDR3 reads CASSEGPQGDQPQHF. CDR3 sequence (DNA): TGTGCCAGCAGTGAGGGGCCTCAGGGGGATCAGCCCCAGCATTTT.

This chain links TRBV27 with TRBJ1-2; 7 positions match TRBD1. The length of the CDR3 is 15 residues. CDR1 and CDR2 from the germline V gene are MNHEY and SMNVEV (reference sequence). Losses at the gene ends were 4 bases for V and 6 bases for J; bases not matched to a gene: 11. Here the CDR3 DNA reads TGTGCCAGCAGTTCATACTACAACCAGGGGGATGGCTACACCTTC. It is translated as CASSSYYNQGDGYTF.

This chain joins TRBV10-3 and TRBJ2-7, with D possibly matching TRBD2 (5 bases). The CDR3 consists of 15 residues. With 0 bases removed from V and 0 bases from J, the gap between germline ends came to 9 bases. CDR1 and CDR2 from the germline V gene are ENHRY and SYGVKD. CDR3 residues: CAISESQGSSYEQYF. CDR3 nucleotides: TGTGCCATCAGTGAGTCACAAGGGAGCTCCTACGAGCAGTACTTC.

The chain has TRBV19 and TRBJ2-2; 9 bases agree with TRBD2. J lost 0 bases, V lost 5 bases, and 7 bases had no gene match. The V gene's germline CDR1 is LNHDA and CDR2 SQIVND (reference sequence). This CDR3 has 17 amino acids. CDR3 nucleotides: TGTGCCAGTAGTTCACCCCTAGCGGGACCGAACACCGGGGAGCTGTTTTTT. This sequence encodes CASSSPLAGPNTGELFF.

The DNA for the CDR3 is TGTGCCAGCACCAAGAGCGGGCTCGGTGGCAATGAGCAGTTCTTC. Protein sequence: CASTKSGLGGNEQFF. The chain couples TRBV6-5 to TRBJ2-1; D may be TRBD2 (6 bases). This CDR3 is built from 15 residues. Per germline, CDR1 MNHEY and CDR2 SVGAGI. Trimming pared 7 bases from V and 6 bases from J, leaving 19 bases between.

J is TRBJ2-7 and V is TRBV5-1; D possibly corresponds to TRBD1 (5 bases). V lost 0 bases, J lost 7 bases, and 14 bases lay in between. From germline, CDR1 is SGHRS and CDR2 YFSETQ. This CDR3 has 14 residues. The CDR3 bases are TGCGCCAGCAGCTTGGAAGGCAGGGTCAAAGAGCAGTACTTC. As protein: CASSLEGRVKEQYF.

The chain recombines TRBV5-4 with TRBJ1-6; no clear D. CDR3 size: 14 residues. V lost 2 bases and J 7 bases, leaving 10 bases between the germline ends. Germline-derived CDR1 and CDR2 are SGHNT and YYREEE (reference sequence). The CDR3 region has the DNA TGTGCCAGCAGCTTTGAGACATCCAATTCACCCCTCCACTTT. It translates to CASSFETSNSPLHF.

The chain carries TRBV18 and TRBJ1-3, with D hard to call. The CDR3 sequence is 16 residues long. CDR1 and CDR2 from the germline V gene are KGHSH and LQKENI. V was clipped by 2 bases and J by 0 bases, with 11 bases between them. The CDR3 here is CASSPSFGSSGNTIYF. The CDR3 DNA reads as TGTGCCAGCTCACCAAGCTTTGGGAGCTCTGGAAACACCATATATTTT.

V gene TRBV5-1 combines with J gene TRBJ2-3, with D tentatively TRBD2 (6 bases). Germline V lookup: CDR1 SGHRS, CDR2 YFSETQ. CDR3 length equals 13 residues. Trimming took 7 bases from V and 2 from J, leaving 11 bases between them. The CDR3 nucleotides read TGCGCCAGCCGCGCGGGACCCACAGATACGCAGTATTTT. It yields the protein CASRAGPTDTQYF.

The chain is built from TRBV5-1 and TRBJ1-2; no definite D call. CDR1 is SGHRS, CDR2 YFSETQ, per germline. V dropped 5 bases and J dropped 2 bases, with 10 bases sitting between them. This CDR3 contains 13 residues. The CDR3 reads CASSPGSNYGYTF. As DNA, the CDR3 is TGCGCCAGCAGTCCCGGGAGCAACTATGGCTACACCTTC. The entire variable domain, with the rest obtained from reference TRBV5-1 and TRBJ1-2, is as follows: KAGVTQTPRYLIKTRGQQVTLSCSPISGHRSVSWYQQTPGQGLQFLFEYFSETQRNKGNFPGRFSGRQFSNSRSEMNVSTLELGDSALYLCASSPGSNYGYTFGSGTRLTVV.

The chain employs TRBV27 and TRBJ2-7; unclear D gene. The V and J ends lost 5 bases and 0 bases respectively, with 8 bases between them. Germline-derived CDR1 and CDR2 are MNHEY and SMNVEV (reference sequence). This CDR3 contains 13 residues. The CDR3 DNA reads TGTGCCAGCAGTCCCACGAGCTCCTACGAGCAGTACTTC. It is translated as CASSPTSSYEQYF.

In its sample, this clone was seen once. The chain joins TRBV28 to TRBJ2-5; TRBD2 matches 10 bases. CDR1 and CDR2 (germline): MDHEN, SYDVKM. The CDR3 extends over 15 amino acids. The V segment lost 6 bases and the J segment 5 bases; nucleotides outside the gene matches: 9. The CDR3 DNA reads as TGTGCCAGCAGCCTTACTAGCGGGATTCTGGAGACCCAGTACTTC. It specifies CASSLTSGILETQYF.